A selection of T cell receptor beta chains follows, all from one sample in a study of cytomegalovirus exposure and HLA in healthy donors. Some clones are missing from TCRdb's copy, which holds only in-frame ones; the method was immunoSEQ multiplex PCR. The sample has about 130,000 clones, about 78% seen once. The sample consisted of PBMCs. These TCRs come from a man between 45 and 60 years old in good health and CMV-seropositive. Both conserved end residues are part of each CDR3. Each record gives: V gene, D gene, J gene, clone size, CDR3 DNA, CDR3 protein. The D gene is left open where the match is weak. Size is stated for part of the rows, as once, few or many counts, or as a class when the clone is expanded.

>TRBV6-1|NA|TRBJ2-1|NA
TGTGCCAGCAGCCACGGGGTCGAGTACAATGAGCAGTTCTTC
CASSHGVEYNEQFF
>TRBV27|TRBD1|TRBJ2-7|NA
TGTGCCAGCAGTCCCGGGACAGGGGGTTACGAGCAGTACTTC
CASSPGTGGYEQYF
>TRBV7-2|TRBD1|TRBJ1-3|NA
TGTGCCAGCAGCCCGGGACAGGGTTGGACCATATATTTT
CASSPGQGWTIYF
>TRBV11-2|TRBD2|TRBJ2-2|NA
TGTGCCAGCAGCTTAGGTTCTAGCGGGAGGGGGAACACCGGGGAGCTGTTTTTT
CASSLGSSGRGNTGELFF
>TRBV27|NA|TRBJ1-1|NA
TGTGCCAGCAGCCGGAGCGGGCCCTTCACTGAAGCTTTCTTT
CASSRSGPFTEAFF
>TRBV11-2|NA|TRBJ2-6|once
TGTGCCAGCAGCTTAACCCGGGGCTCTGGGGCCAACGTCCTGACTTTC
CASSLTRGSGANVLTF
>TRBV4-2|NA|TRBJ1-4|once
TGTGCCAGCAGCCGGGCAGGGGAAGGATCGGAAAAACTGTTTTTT
CASSRAGEGSEKLFF
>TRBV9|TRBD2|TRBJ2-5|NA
TGTGCCAGCAGCCCTCTAGCGGGGGGCTACCAAGAGACCCAGTACTTC
CASSPLAGGYQETQYF
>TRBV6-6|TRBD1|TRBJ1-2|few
TGTGCCAGCAGCAGACAGGGTTTAGGCTACACCTTC
CASSRQGLGYTF
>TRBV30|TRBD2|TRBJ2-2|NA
TGTGCCTGGAGTGTACTGGGGACTATCACGCACACCGGGGAGCTGTTTTTT
CAWSVLGTITHTGELFF
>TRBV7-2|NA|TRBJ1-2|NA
TGTGCCAGCAGCTTAGTGACAGATGGGTATGGCTACACCTTC
CASSLVTDGYGYTF
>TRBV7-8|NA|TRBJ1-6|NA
TGTGCCAGCAGCTTACTAATATCCGTGAATTCACCCCTCCACTTT
CASSLLISVNSPLHF
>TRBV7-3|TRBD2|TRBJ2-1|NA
TGTGCCAGCAGCTTACAGACTAGCGGATACAATGAGCAGTTCTTC
CASSLQTSGYNEQFF
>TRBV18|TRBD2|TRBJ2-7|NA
TGTGCCAGCTCACCATTAGCGGGTTCGACCTACGAGCAGTACTTC
CASSPLAGSTYEQYF
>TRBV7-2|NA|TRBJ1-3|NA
TGTGCCAGCAGCTTAGCCCCCACAGGGAGTGGAAACACCATATATTTT
CASSLAPTGSGNTIYF
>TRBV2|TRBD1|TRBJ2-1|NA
TGTGCCAGCACCCCGCCAGGGGGCAACTACAATGAGCAGTTCTTC
CASTPPGGNYNEQFF
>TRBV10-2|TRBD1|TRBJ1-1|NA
TGCGCCAGCAGGGCAGGGGGCGGAAACACTGAAGCCTTCTTT
CASRAGGGNTEAFF
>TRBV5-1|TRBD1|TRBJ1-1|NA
TGCGCCAGCAGCGCCCCCGGGACAGCAAACACTGAAGCTTTCTTT
CASSAPGTANTEAFF
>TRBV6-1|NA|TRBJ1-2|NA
TGTGCCAGCAGTGCGGCAGGGCAAATCTATGGCTACACCTTC
CASSAAGQIYGYTF
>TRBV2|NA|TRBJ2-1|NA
TGTGCCAGCAAAGGACTTCCCAGGCAGCAGTTCTTC
CASKGLPRQQFF
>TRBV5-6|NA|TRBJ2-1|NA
TGTGCCAGCAGCCCACGCTCCCGCGGGGTAAAGGCTTACAATGAGCAGTTCTTC
CASSPRSRGVKAYNEQFF
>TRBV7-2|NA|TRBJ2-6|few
TGTGCCAGCCGGACTGACTCTGGGGCCAACGTCCTGACTTTC
CASRTDSGANVLTF
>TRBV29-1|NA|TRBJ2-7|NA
TGCAGCGTAGCAGGGGATCCCTACGAGCAGTACTTC
CSVAGDPYEQYF
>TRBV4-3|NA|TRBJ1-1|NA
TGCGCCAGCAGCCAAGATCGTATTATGACTGAAGCTTTCTTT
CASSQDRIMTEAFF
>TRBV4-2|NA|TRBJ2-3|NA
TGTGCCAGCAGTCTGACCGACAGGAGCACAGATACGCAGTATTTT
CASSLTDRSTDTQYF
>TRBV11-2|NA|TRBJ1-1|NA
TGTGCCAGCAGCTTAGGTCAGGGGACTGAAGCTTTCTTT
CASSLGQGTEAFF
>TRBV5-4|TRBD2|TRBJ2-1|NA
TGTGCCAGCAGGCCGAGACTAGCGGGACGGGATGAGCAGTTCTTC
CASRPRLAGRDEQFF
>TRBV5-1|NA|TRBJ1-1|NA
TGCGCCAGCAGTTTTCAGGGGACTGAAGCTTTCTTT
CASSFQGTEAFF
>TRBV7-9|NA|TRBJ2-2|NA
TGTGCCAGCAGCTTTCCAGCGGCCGGGGAGCTGTTTTTT
CASSFPAAGELFF
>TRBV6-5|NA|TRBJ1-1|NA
TGTGCCAGCAGTTACACGGCGCGGGGTCATCAGTTGGCTTTCTTT
CASSYTARGHQLAFF